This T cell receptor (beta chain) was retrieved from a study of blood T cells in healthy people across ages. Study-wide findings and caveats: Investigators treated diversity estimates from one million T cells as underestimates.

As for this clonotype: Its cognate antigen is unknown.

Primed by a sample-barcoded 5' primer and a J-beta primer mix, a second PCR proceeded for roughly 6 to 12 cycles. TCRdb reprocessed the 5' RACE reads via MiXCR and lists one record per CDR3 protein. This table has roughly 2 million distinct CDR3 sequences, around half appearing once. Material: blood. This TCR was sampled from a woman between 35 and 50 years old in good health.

CDR3 sequence: CATSENTEAFF. CDR3 DNA: TGTGCCACATCAGAGAACACTGAAGCTTTCTTT. The chain carries TRBV10-3 and TRBJ1-1; D is uncertain. The CDR3 runs 11 residues. The germline V gene encodes CDR1 ENHRY and CDR2 SYGVKD. Trimming stripped 10 bases from V and 1 base from J, with 7 bases between.